The rows below give T cell receptor beta chains drawn from one sample of a study of blood T cell repertoires in COVID-19. This table comes from immunoSEQ multiplex PCR, and its TCRdb copy is limited to in-frame clones, with some not included. In the table there are some 46,000 clones, approximately 89% of which are singletons. Source material: peripheral blood. The receptors here all came from a man aged 50-59 years with acute or convalescent COVID-19. The CDR3 runs from the conserved cysteine through the conserved F or W. The D gene is left open where the match is weak. Only part of the rows carry a size: once, few, many, or a class if the clone is expanded.

D: .
J: TRBJ1-1
size: .
V: TRBV7-2
DNA: TGTGCCAGCAGCTTAGTTCGGGACACTGAAGCTTTCTTT
CDR3: CASSLVRDTEAFF

D: TRBD1
J: TRBJ1-2
size: once
V: TRBV5-6
DNA: TGTGCCAGCAGCTTGGGTAGGGGGCTAGGGTGGAACGGCTACACCTTC
CDR3: CASSLGRGLGWNGYTF

D: .
J: TRBJ1-5
size: .
V: TRBV5-1
DNA: TGCGCCAGCAGTAGGGCGGGGGAAGGTCAGCCCCAGCATTTT
CDR3: CASSRAGEGQPQHF

D: .
J: TRBJ1-2
size: .
V: TRBV19
DNA: TGTGCCAGTAGTATTGCAGGGGAAGGCGACAATGGCTACACCTTC
CDR3: CASSIAGEGDNGYTF

D: TRBD1
J: TRBJ2-5
size: .
V: TRBV29-1
DNA: TGCAGCACCCCCGGACAGGGGTTACAAGAGACCCAGTACTTC
CDR3: CSTPGQGLQETQYF

D: .
J: TRBJ1-2
size: .
V: TRBV5-1
DNA: TGCGCCAGCAGAATTGACAGGAATGGCTACACCTTC
CDR3: CASRIDRNGYTF

D: TRBD1
J: TRBJ1-5
size: .
V: TRBV7-8
DNA: TGTGCCAGCAGCTTATCGACAGGGGCAGGGCAGCCCCAGCATTTT
CDR3: CASSLSTGAGQPQHF

D: TRBD1
J: TRBJ1-4
size: .
V: TRBV15
DNA: TGTGCCACCAGCTCCGACAGGGCGATTGAAAAACTGTTTTTT
CDR3: CATSSDRAIEKLFF

D: .
J: TRBJ1-1
size: .
V: TRBV9
DNA: TGTGCCAGCAGCGTAAGGGGAAACACTGAAGCTTTCTTT
CDR3: CASSVRGNTEAFF

D: TRBD1
J: TRBJ1-1
size: .
V: TRBV18
DNA: TGTGCCAGCTCACCAGCCAGGGGGTCTGACACTGAAGCTTTCTTT
CDR3: CASSPARGSDTEAFF

D: .
J: TRBJ1-1
size: .
V: TRBV5-1
DNA: TGCGCCAGCAGCTTGTTAACAAGCGGCGGAAACACTGAAGCTTTCTTT
CDR3: CASSLLTSGGNTEAFF

D: TRBD1
J: TRBJ1-4
size: .
V: TRBV13
DNA: TGTGCCAGCAGGGCCCAGGGGGCTGGAGAAAAACTGTTTTTT
CDR3: CASRAQGAGEKLFF

D: .
J: TRBJ1-5
size: .
V: TRBV6-2/TRBV6-3
DNA: TGTGCCAGCAGTTACGAGGAGACCGAGCCCCAGCATTTT
CDR3: CASSYEETEPQHF

D: TRBD1
J: TRBJ1-3
size: .
V: TRBV5-5
DNA: TGTGCCAGCAGCGGGACAGTATCCGGAAACACCATATATTTT
CDR3: CASSGTVSGNTIYF

D: .
J: TRBJ2-7
size: .
V: TRBV6-5
DNA: TGTGCCACCCGAAGGGAGCCCGCGGTAATCGAGCAGTACTTC
CDR3: CATRREPAVIEQYF